Listed below are T cell receptor beta chains from one sample, sequenced in a study of molecular identifiers for immune sequencing clone quantification. TCRdb passed the PCR reads through MiXCR, listing each CDR3 protein once. The table includes more than 35,000 distinct CDR3 sequences, 19% detected once. The sample taken for sequencing was naive CD8+ T cells from blood, with Jurkat cell RNA spiked in. The receptors stem from a human donor in good health. Some libraries in this study had Jurkat cell RNA spiked in. Both conserved end residues are trimmed from each CDR3. Fields, in order: V gene, J gene, CDR3 length, D gene, CDR3 protein. A D gene is named only where the DNA matches it firmly.

>TRBV7-9|TRBJ2-5|12|TRBD1
ASSPTGVSETQY
>TRBV7-2|TRBJ2-7|12|NA
ASSPYRSSYEQY
>TRBV5-1|TRBJ2-5|14|TRBD1
ASSLDNRGLGETQY
>TRBV7-6|TRBJ2-3|15|TRBD2
ASSLYEREGLGDTQY
>TRBV3-1|TRBJ2-3|14|TRBD2
ASSQGSGSPTDTQY
>TRBV6-5|TRBJ2-3|12|NA
ASSHGGNTGTQY
>TRBV7-9|TRBJ2-3|12|NA
AGGLPRDGDTQY
>TRBV10-2|TRBJ1-5|13|NA
ASSESASLNQPQH
>TRBV4-3|TRBJ1-1|14|TRBD1
ASSQDWDSMNTEAF
>TRBV27|TRBJ1-5|12|TRBD1
ASSFGQGAQPQH
>TRBV4-1|TRBJ2-7|13|TRBD1
ASSQRTGGRYEQY
>TRBV6-5|TRBJ2-3|13|TRBD1
ASRYRGQPTDTQY
>TRBV6-5|TRBJ1-4|11|NA
ASSYSSAGMLF
>TRBV7-6|TRBJ2-3|14|TRBD2
ASSLASGMYTDTQY
>TRBV7-9|TRBJ2-7|13|NA
ASSFTGLRSYEQY
>TRBV30|TRBJ2-3|11|TRBD1
AWTVGQGVTQY
>TRBV14|TRBJ1-3|14|NA
ASSQDPSWSGNTIY
>TRBV27|TRBJ1-5|12|NA
ASSPGQHNQPQH
>TRBV19|TRBJ2-2|13|TRBD1
ASSIPAGGIGELF
>TRBV4-1|TRBJ2-7|16|TRBD2
ASSQEVAGGFSSYEQY
>TRBV15|TRBJ1-5|11|NA
ATSRDIIQPQH
>TRBV7-6|TRBJ2-3|13|NA
ASSLAGPFTDTQY
>TRBV7-9|TRBJ2-3|12|NA
ASSSPLLPDTQY
>TRBV27|TRBJ1-6|12|TRBD1
ASSFATGWSPLH
>TRBV20-1|TRBJ2-3|18|TRBD2
SARAFVQGRIAGSTDTQY
>TRBV13|TRBJ2-1|14|NA
ASSSLAMVGYNEQF
>TRBV4-1|TRBJ2-5|9|NA
ASSQGGTQY
>TRBV4-1|TRBJ1-5|14|NA
ASSNTGMAGNQPQH
>TRBV11-2|TRBJ2-5|14|TRBD2
ASSLGAGGNQETQY
>TRBV7-6|TRBJ2-3|13|TRBD2
ASSLAGGSPDTQY
>TRBV4-1|TRBJ2-5|12|TRBD2
ASSQGLAQETQY
>TRBV30|TRBJ2-2|13|TRBD2
AWTSGGPITGELF
>TRBV6-5|TRBJ2-5|11|NA
ASSPRVQETQY
>TRBV7-9|TRBJ2-1|12|NA
ASSLAGVGYEQF
>TRBV29-1|TRBJ2-7|11|NA
SASSVSSYEQY
>TRBV24-1|TRBJ2-3|14|TRBD1
ATSDPGQGWSDTQY
>TRBV29-1|TRBJ2-5|12|NA
SVEDFNLGETQY
>TRBV6-4|TRBJ2-1|15|TRBD2
ASSKWGLAGLDNEQF
>TRBV30|TRBJ2-3|14|NA
AWTPPLRGATDTQY
>TRBV29-1|TRBJ2-2|14|TRBD1
SVLDRGTTNTGELF
>TRBV6-5|TRBJ2-1|12|TRBD1
ASSLAGGHNEQF